This TCR beta chain was captured in a study of blood T cell repertoires in COVID-19. In the source study's methods: Amplification of reference gene primers was used by the study to estimate nucleated cell counts. Libraries were prepared by immunoSEQ multiplex PCR; TCRdb keeps only in-frame clonotypes and omits some of them. V and J calls and clone size come straight from that table; D and trimming were deduced from the DNA. The table shows approximately 97,000 clones, with roughly 92% occurring only once. Sequences were obtained from peripheral blood. The origin of this receptor is a woman in her forties or fifties with COVID-19, enrolled during active disease.

The CDR3 coding sequence is TGCGCCAGCAGCTTGGTCCTCACCGGGGAGCTGTTTTTT. This translates into CASSLVLTGELFF. The chain carries TRBV5-1 and TRBJ2-2; unclear D gene. Trimming left V 0 bases short and J 4 bases short, with 4 bases between. The CDR3 is 13 residues long. Germline V CDR1 and CDR2: SGHRS, YFSETQ. The variable domain in full, completed from reference TRBV5-1 and TRBJ2-2, reads KAGVTQTPRYLIKTRGQQVTLSCSPISGHRSVSWYQQTPGQGLQFLFEYFSETQRNKGNFPGRFSGRQFSNSRSEMNVSTLELGDSALYLCASSLVLTGELFFGEGSRLTVL.